The present T cell receptor beta chain was sequenced within a study of radiotherapy plus CTLA-4 blockade in lung cancer. Study summary: Disease control reached 31%, with objective responses in around 19%. Findings and caveats of the study: Together with interferon-beta, which increased in serum after radiation, early dynamic changes in blood T cell clones were reportedly the best predictors of response. Tumor-origin TCR clones grew in blood after radiotherapy plus ipilimumab.

The assay was immunoSEQ multiplex PCR, and TCRdb's table has in-frame clones only and misses some. The sample holds around 70,000 clones, approximately 83% seen once. The CDR3 has 17 amino acids. The V and J ends lost 2 bases and 1 base, in that order; junction bases with no gene match: 5. Germline V gene data show CDR1 as SGDLS and CDR2 as YYNGEE. Chemo-refractory metastatic non-small-cell lung cancer patients underwent focal radiation alongside CTLA-4 blockade with ipilimumab. In its sample, this clone was seen many times. Its target is not known. The TCR comes from a human donor with non-small cell lung cancer who had a partial response to radiotherapy plus ipilimumab. The rearrangement uses TRBV9 and TRBJ2-2, with 10 bases identical to TRBD2. This specimen consisted of peripheral blood, obtained from a patient treated with radiotherapy plus ipilimumab. CDR3 bases: TGTGCCAGCAGCGTCTCACGGACTAGCGGGAACACCGGGGAGCTGTTTTTT. Translation gives CASSVSRTSGNTGELFF.